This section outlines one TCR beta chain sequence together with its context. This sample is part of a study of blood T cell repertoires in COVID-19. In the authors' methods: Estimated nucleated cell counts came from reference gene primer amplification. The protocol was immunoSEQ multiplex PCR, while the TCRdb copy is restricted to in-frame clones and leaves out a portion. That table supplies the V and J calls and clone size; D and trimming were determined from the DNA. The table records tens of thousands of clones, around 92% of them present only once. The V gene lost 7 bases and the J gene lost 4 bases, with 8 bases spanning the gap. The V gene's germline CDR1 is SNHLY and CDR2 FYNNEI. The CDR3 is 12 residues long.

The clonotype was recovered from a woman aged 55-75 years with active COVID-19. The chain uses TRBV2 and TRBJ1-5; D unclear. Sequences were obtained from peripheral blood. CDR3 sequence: CASTSGNQPQHF. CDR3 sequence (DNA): TGTGCCAGCACCTCGGGTAATCAGCCCCAGCATTTT.